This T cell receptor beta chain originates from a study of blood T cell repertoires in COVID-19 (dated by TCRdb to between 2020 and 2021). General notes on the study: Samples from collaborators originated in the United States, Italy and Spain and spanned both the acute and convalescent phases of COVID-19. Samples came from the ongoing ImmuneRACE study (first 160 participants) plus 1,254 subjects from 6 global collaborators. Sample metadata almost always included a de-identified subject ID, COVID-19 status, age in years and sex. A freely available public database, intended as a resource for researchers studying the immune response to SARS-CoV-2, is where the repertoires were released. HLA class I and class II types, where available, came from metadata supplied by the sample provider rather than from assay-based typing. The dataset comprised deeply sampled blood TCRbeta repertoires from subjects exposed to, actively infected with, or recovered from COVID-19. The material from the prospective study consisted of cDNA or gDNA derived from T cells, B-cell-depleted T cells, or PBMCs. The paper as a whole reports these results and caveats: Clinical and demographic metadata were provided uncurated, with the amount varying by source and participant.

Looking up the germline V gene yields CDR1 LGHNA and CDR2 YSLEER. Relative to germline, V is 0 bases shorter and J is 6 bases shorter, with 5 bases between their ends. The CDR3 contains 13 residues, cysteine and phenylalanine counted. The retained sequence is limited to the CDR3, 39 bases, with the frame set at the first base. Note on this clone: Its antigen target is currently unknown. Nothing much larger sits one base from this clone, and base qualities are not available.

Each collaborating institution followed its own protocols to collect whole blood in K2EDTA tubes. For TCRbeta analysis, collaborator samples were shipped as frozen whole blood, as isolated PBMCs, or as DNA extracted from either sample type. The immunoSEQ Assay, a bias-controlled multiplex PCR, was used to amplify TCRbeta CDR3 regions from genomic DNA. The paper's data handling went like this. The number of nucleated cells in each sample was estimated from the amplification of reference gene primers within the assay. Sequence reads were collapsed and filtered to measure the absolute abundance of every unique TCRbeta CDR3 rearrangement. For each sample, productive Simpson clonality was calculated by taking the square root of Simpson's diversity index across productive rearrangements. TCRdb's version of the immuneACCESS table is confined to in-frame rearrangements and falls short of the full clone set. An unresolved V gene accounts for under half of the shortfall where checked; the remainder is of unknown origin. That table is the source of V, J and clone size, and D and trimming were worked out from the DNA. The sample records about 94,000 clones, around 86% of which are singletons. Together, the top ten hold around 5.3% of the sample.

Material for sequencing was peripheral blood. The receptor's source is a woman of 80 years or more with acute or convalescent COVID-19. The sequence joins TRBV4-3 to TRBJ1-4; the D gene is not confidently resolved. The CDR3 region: CASSQDLDEKLFF. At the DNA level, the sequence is TGCGCCAGCAGCCAAGATCTTGATGAAAAACTGTTTTTT.